The 4 T cell receptor beta chains below were found in one sample sequenced in a study of T cell responses to AZD1222 COVID-19 vaccine (dated by TCRdb to 2020 to 2023). Libraries were constructed by the immunoSEQ multiplex PCR assay. In TCRdb, the immuneACCESS table is reduced to in-frame sequences with V and J assigned. These tables do not hold every clone; where another copy was compared, an unresolved V gene accounts for under half, and the others remain unexplained. The sample table shows 130,000 or so clones, and about 90% are seen once. The ten largest clones add up to approximately 1% of the sample. The time point label, read with the paper, signifies: baseline before first vaccination. Sequenced here: peripheral blood, sampled on day 0 of AZD1222 vaccination. These receptors were collected from an adult in good health.

The V gene is TRBV7-3, the J gene TRBJ2-2, with TRBD1 matching over 10 bases. The V gene end was trimmed by 5 bases and the J gene end by 7 bases; junction bases not matched to a gene: 7. Germline V gene lookup returns CDR1 SGHTA and CDR2 FQGTGA. CDR3 length: 15 amino acids. The CDR3 coding sequence is TGTGCCAGCAGCCCAGGGACAGGGGTACGCGGGGAGCTGTTTTTT. It codes for CASSPGTGVRGELFF.

The rearrangement links TRBV2 to TRBJ1-2, with D unresolved. The length of the CDR3 is 12 residues. V lost 7 bases and J 7 bases, leaving 13 bases between the germline ends. Germline V gene data show CDR1 as SNHLY and CDR2 as FYNNEI. CDR3 region: CASITTGTGYTF. As DNA, the CDR3 is TGTGCCAGCATTACGACGGGAACTGGCTACACCTTC.

This clone was detected only once. The chain joins TRBV7-6 to TRBJ2-2, with D hard to call. Looked up from germline, CDR1 is SGHVS and CDR2 is FNYEAQ. The CDR3 sequence is 14 residues long. V gave up 1 base and J gave up 4 bases, with 7 bases separating them. The CDR3 region has the DNA TGTGCCAGCAGCTTAGAGACGCTCACCGGGGAGCTGTTTTTT. This gives the protein CASSLETLTGELFF.

This chain links TRBV18 with TRBJ2-5; possible D gene TRBD2, 6 bases. The CDR3 consists of 15 residues. The V gene lost 1 base and the J gene lost 3 bases, with 12 bases spanning the gap. Germline V gene sequence: CDR1 KGHSH, CDR2 LQKENI. In nucleotides, the CDR3 is TGTGCCAGCTCACCACTCCGGCGGGACGAAGAGACCCAGTACTTC. Protein sequence: CASSPLRRDEETQYF.